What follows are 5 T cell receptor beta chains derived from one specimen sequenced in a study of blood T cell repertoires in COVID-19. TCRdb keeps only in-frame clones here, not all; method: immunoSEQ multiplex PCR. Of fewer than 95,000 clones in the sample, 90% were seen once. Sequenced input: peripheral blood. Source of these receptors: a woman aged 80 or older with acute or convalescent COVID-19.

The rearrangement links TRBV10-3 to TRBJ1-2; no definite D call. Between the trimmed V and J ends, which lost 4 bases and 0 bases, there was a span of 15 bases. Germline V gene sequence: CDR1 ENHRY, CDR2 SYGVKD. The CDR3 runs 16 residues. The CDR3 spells CAISAGTVSTNYGYTF. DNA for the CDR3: TGTGCCATCAGTGCCGGAACAGTCTCGACTAACTATGGCTACACCTTC.

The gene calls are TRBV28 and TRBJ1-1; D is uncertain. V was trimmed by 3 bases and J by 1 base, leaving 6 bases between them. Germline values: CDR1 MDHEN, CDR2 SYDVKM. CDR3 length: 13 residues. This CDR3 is CASSFPGNTEAFF. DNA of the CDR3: TGTGCCAGCAGTTTTCCGGGGAACACTGAAGCTTTCTTT.

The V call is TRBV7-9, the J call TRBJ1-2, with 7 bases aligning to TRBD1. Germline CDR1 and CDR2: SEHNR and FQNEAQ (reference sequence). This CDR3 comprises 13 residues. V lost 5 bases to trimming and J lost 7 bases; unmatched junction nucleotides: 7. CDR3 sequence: CASSRDRVGGYTF. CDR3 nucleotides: TGTGCCAGCAGCCGCGACAGGGTTGGTGGCTACACCTTC.

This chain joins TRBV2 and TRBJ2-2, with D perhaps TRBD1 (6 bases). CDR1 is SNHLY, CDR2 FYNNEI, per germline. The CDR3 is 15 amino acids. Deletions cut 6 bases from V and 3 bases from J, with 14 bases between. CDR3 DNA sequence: TGTGCCAGCAGCGAGACAGGCTTATACACCGGGGAGCTGTTTTTT. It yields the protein CASSETGLYTGELFF. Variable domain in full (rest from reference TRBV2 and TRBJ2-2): EPEVTQTPSHQVTQMGQEVILRCVPISNHLYFYWYRQILGQKVEFLVSFYNNEISEKSEIFDDQFSVERPDGSNFTLKIRSTKLEDSAMYFCASSETGLYTGELFFGEGSRLTVL.

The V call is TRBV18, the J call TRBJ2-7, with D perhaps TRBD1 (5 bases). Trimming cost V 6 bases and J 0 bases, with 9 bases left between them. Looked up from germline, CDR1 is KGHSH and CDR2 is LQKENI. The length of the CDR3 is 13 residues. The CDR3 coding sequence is TGTGCCAGCTCGCCTGACAGCTCCTACGAGCAGTACTTC. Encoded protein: CASSPDSSYEQYF.